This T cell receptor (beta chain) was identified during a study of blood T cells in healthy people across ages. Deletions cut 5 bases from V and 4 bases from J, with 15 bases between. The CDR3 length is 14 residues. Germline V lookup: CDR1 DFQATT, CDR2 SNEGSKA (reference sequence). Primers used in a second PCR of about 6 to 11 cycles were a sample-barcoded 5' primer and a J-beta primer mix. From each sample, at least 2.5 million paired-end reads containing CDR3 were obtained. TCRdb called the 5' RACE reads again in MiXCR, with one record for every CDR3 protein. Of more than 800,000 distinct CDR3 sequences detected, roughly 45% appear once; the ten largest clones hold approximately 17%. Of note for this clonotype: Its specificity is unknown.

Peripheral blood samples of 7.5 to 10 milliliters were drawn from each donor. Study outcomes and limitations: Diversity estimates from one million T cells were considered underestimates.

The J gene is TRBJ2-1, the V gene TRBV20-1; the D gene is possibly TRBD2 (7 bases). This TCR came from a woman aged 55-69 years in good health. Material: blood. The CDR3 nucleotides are TGCAGTGCTGGGAGGGGGAGTGCTTACAATGAGCAGTTCTTC. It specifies CSAGRGSAYNEQFF.